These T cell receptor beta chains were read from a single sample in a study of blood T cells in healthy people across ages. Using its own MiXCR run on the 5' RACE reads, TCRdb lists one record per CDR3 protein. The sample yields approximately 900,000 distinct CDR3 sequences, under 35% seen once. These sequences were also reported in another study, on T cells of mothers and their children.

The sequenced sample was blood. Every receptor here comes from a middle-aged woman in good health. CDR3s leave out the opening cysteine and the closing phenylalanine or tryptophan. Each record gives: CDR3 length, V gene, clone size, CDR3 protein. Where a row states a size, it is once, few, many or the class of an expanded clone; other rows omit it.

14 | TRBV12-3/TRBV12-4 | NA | ASRPFGFLMNTEAF
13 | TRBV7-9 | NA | ASSPGQGQGQPQH
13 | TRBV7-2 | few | ASSLAEGVNTEAF
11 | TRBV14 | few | ASSQARLETQY
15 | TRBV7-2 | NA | ASSRDGGGGGADTQY
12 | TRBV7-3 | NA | ASSRTGRTDTQY
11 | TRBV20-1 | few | SARNPPNTEAF
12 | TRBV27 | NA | ASRDRPFTDTQY
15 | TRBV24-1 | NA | ATSDYRTGSMGNEQF
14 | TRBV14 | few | ASSQPGTSGANEQF
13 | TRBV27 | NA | ASSLYEGAGQPQH
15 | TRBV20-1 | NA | SAMNYGAGAAQEAQY
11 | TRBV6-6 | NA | ASSYKDGGGYT
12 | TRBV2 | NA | AGSEGAGANVLT
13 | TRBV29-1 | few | SVEGASGGTDTQY
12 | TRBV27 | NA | ASSSSRSYNEQF
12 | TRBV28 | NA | ASSPPRKSAEAF
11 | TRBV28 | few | ASSITVPYEQY
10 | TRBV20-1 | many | SARDQGQPQH
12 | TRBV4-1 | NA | ASSRSGTGEKLF
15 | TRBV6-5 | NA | ASSYSRPGPKGYGYT
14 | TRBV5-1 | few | ASSLQRQGAWNEQF
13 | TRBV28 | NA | ASSHTGGITDTQY
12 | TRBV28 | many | ASRQGVRQETQY
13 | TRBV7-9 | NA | ASSPPGGSKNGYT
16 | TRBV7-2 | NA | ASSLVRTGPPTNEKLF
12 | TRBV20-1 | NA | SARGGRSRWELF
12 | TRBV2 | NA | ASSERRANTEAF
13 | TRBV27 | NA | AGSFDGTLSTEAF
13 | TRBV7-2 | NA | ASSLAWQGEETQY
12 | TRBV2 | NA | ASRDAGRNSPLH
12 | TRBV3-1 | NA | ASSQGLQDYEQY
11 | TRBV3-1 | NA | ASSQSRVSPLH
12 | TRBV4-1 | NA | ASSRRDRDYEQY
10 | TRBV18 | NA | ASSHTVNEQF
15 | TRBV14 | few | ASSQAKGGGPTYEQY
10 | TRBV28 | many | ASSPDPYGQY
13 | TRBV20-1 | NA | SARDLRTGGTEAF
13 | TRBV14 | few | AGSHTAPNTGGLF
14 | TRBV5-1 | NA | ASSSYPGLFHYGYT
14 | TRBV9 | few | ASSDTTRGANYGYT
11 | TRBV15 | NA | ATSRDSFSPLH
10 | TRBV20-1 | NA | SARGRIGERF
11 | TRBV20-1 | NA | SARGTTNEKLF
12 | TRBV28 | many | ASSFPADSYEQY
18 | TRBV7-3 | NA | ASSLRPSGAGERTYNEQF
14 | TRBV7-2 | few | ASSLGLQGYTYEQY